This T cell receptor beta chain was identified during a study of regulatory T cells in long-lasting Graves disease. Whole-study findings and limits: Gene preferences differed: TRBV28, TRBJ1-2, TRBJ2-5 in persistent cases.

For TCR beta, libraries came from iRepertoire HTBI primers and Arm-PCR of CDR3 regions. TCRdb recomputed calls from the multiplex PCR reads with MiXCR, one row per CDR3 protein. There are fewer than 550,000 distinct CDR3 sequences in the sample; about 15% occur only once, and roughly 25% lies in the top ten. The CDR3 contains 14 residues. The germline CDR1 and CDR2 sequences are MDHEN and SYDVKM. The V gene end was trimmed by 10 bases and the J gene end by 9 bases; junction bases not matched to a gene: 15. Sample time point: newly diagnosed GD, antithyroid drugs for less than 3 months. With RNA extracted from PBMCs as input, the TCR library was made. In its sample, this clonotype was seen a few times. The antigen is unknown. This sample also appeared in a second study, on T cells in Graves' hyperthyroidism and ophthalmopathy.

V is TRBV28 and J is TRBJ1-3; 7 bases align to TRBD1. The material was peripheral blood mononuclear cells (PBMCs), obtained at new diagnosis, from a patient treated with antithyroid drugs. The source is a woman aged 35-65 years with Graves disease. Here the CDR3 reads CATAGVGTALTIYF. The CDR3 nucleotides are TGTGCCACCGCCGGGGTGGGGACAGCGCTCACCATATATTTT.